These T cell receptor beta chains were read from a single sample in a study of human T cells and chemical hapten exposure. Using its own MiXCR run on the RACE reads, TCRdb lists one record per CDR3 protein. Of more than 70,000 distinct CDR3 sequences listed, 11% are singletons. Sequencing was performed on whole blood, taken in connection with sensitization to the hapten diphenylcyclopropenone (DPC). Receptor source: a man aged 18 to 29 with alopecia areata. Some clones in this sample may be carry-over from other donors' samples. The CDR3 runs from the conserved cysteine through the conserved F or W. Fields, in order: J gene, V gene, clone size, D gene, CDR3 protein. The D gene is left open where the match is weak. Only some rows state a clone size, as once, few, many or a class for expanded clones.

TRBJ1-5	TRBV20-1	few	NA	CSAGERDQPQHF
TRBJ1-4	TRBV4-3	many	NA	CASSQEGGQGWEKLFF
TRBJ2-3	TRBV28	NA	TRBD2	CASSLAGGFHTDTQYF
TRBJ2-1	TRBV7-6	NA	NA	CASSGNNEQFF
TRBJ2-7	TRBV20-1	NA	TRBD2	CSAIAGVYEQYF
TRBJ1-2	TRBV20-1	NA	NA	CSASPPGEVRYGYTF
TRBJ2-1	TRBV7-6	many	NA	CASSLARVNEQFF
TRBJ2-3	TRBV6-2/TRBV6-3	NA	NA	CASSRGSPDDTQYF
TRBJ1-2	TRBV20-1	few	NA	CSGRTNYGYTF
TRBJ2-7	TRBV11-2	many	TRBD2	CASSLSGGEYEQYF
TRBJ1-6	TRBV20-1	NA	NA	CSGRGRSGARNSPLHF
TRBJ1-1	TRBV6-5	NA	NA	CASSYSRGSTEAFF
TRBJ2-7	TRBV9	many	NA	CASSVGMGAVHEQYF
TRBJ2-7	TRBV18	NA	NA	CASSPDSERSYEQYF
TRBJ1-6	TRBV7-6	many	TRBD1	CASRERTGHNSPLHF
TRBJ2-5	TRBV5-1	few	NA	CASSSTGETQYF
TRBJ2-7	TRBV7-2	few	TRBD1	CASSLTGARYEQYF
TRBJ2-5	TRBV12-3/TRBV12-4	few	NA	CASTDSSGTQYF
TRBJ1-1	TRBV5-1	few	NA	CASSLDPGGMNTEAFF
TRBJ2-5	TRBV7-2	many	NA	CASSGNSLLQETQYF
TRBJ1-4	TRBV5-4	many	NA	CASSLAGGTNEKLFF
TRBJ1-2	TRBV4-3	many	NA	CASSQGNRDGYGYTF
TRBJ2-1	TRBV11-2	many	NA	CASSLGGYNEQFF
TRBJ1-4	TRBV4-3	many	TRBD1	CASSQGDRDSSEKLFF
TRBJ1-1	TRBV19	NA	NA	CASTAGGERNTEAFF
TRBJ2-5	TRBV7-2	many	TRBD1	CASSRDRGVRETQYF
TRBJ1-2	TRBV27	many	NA	CASSTRELYGYTF
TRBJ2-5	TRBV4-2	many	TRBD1	CASSPRQGEETQYF
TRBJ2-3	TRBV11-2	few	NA	CASSPVGGTDTQYF
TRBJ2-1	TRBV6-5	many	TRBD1	CASSGPRGTGGYNEQFF
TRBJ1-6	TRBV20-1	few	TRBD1	CSARQATGDNSPLHF
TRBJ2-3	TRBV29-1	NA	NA	CSVPTDTQYF
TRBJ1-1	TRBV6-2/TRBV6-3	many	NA	CASRRVEAFF
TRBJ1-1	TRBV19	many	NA	CASSIEVSVNTEAFF
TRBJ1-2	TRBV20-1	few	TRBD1	CSARPLSRDRNGYTF
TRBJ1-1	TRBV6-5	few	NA	CASSYSGTRSPPLF
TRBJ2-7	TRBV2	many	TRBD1	CASRRDRVYEQYF
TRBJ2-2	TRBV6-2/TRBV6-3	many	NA	CASSWTANTGELFF
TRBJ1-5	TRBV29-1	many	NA	CSAGYSNQPQHF
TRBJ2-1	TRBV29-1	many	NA	CSVVPGNEQFF